This TCR beta chain originates from a study of T cells in Graves' hyperthyroidism and ophthalmopathy. Study summary: Prior to any treatment, at the point of initial diagnosis, peripheral blood was collected.

Amplification of TCR beta CDR3 regions used RNA as the template. An initial round of RT-PCR targeting the TCR CDR3 relied on the HTBI primer set. Via MiXCR, TCRdb re-called the multiplex PCR reads, giving one row per CDR3 protein. Among roughly 100,000 distinct CDR3 sequences listed, about 45% were seen once. Study results and limitations: From stable hyperthyroidism, ophthalmopathy was separated by a 13 V-J model. The majority of expanded thyroid clonotypes above 0.001 also appeared in blood.

Diagnoses rested on clinical symptoms, serum thyroxine and TRAb, thyroid ultrasound and orbital computed tomography. This clonotype occurred many times. What it binds is not known. Trimming took off 3 bases at V and 7 bases at J, with 10 bases between the two ends. This CDR3 spans 14 amino acids. The specimen was blood. This receptor was identified in a man aged 40-49 years with Graves' hyperthyroidism. This chain uses TRBV12-3 or TRBV12-4 with TRBJ1-6; D perhaps matches TRBD1 (6 bases). CDR3 sequence reads: CASSFQGWNSPLHF. CDR3 sequence (DNA): TGTGCCAGCAGTTTTCAGGGGTGGAATTCACCCCTCCACTTT.